The 24 T cell receptor beta chains presented below share a single source sample, sequenced in a study of T cells after yellow fever vaccination. MiXCR was run by TCRdb on the 5' RACE reads, yielding one entry per CDR3 protein. The table records some 350,000 distinct CDR3 sequences, around 4.1% of them present only once. The sample here was PBMCs, taken 5 days after the yellow fever booster vaccination. These receptors came from a young man who received the YFV17D yellow fever vaccine.

A few counts support this clonotype. This sequence joins TRBV2 and TRBJ1-5, with a weak D call TRBD1 (5 bases). Germline V gene sequence: CDR1 SNHLY, CDR2 FYNNEI. The CDR3 is 14 residues long. Trimming removed 4 bases from V and 4 bases from J, with 11 bases in between. The chain's CDR3 is CASSVRQNNQPQHF. The CDR3 DNA is TGTGCCAGCAGTGTGAGACAGAATAATCAGCCCCAGCATTTT.

The V and J genes are TRBV4-1 and TRBJ1-5, with 7 bases lining up with TRBD1. Germline-derived CDR1 and CDR2 are MGHRA and YSYEKL. V shed 3 bases and J 4 bases; nucleotides not matched to a gene: 12. There are 17 residues in the CDR3. CDR3 residues: CASSQPTGNPKNQPQHF. CDR3 in DNA: TGCGCCAGCAGCCAGCCGACAGGGAACCCTAAAAATCAGCCCCAGCATTTT.

The chain employs TRBV12-3 or TRBV12-4 and TRBJ1-5, with D tentatively TRBD1 (5 bases). This CDR3 comprises 15 residues. The V gene lost 6 bases and the J gene lost 3 bases, with 15 bases spanning the gap. This chain's CDR3 is CASSTTEKSNQPQHF. CDR3 bases: TGTGCCAGCAGCACGACAGAGAAATCCAATCAGCCCCAGCATTTT.

This clonotype was observed a few times. The chain employs TRBV7-2 and TRBJ1-6; D gene ambiguous. The germline V gene has CDR1 SGHTA and CDR2 FQGNSA. V shed 7 bases and J shed 0 bases, with 13 bases lying between them. The length of the CDR3 is 16 residues. The CDR3 region is CASTQAVSSYNSPLHF. In nucleotides, the CDR3 is TGTGCCAGCACTCAGGCCGTTAGCTCCTATAATTCACCCCTCCACTTT. Based on the CDR3 plus reference TRBV7-2 and TRBJ1-6, the full variable domain is GAGVSQSPSNKVTEKGKDVELRCDPISGHTALYWYRQSLGQGLEFLIYFQGNSAPDKSGLPSDRFSAERTGGSVSTLTIQRTQQEDSAVYLCASTQAVSSYNSPLHFGNGTRLTVT.

This clonotype was found many times. V and J are TRBV5-1 and TRBJ2-2, with 7 bases that match TRBD1. The germline CDR1 and CDR2 sequences are SGHRS and YFSETQ. The CDR3 covers 13 residues. Trimming removed 5 bases from V and 5 bases from J; junction bases left unmatched: 3. The CDR3 loop is CASSTGETGELFF. DNA for the CDR3: TGCGCCAGCAGTACAGGGGAAACCGGGGAGCTGTTTTTT. The whole variable domain, filled in from reference TRBV5-1 and TRBJ2-2, reads KAGVTQTPRYLIKTRGQQVTLSCSPISGHRSVSWYQQTPGQGLQFLFEYFSETQRNKGNFPGRFSGRQFSNSRSEMNVSTLELGDSALYLCASSTGETGELFFGEGSRLTVL.

This clonotype was found a few times. V and J are TRBV2 and TRBJ2-1; a possible D gene is TRBD2 (6 bases). CDR3 size: 13 residues. The V end was cut by 11 bases, the J end by 6 bases, with 17 bases between. CDR1 SNHLY and CDR2 FYNNEI come from the germline V gene. DNA for the CDR3: TGTGCCGGAGGAGGGCGGGCGGGCAATGAGCAGTTCTTC. This translates into CAGGGRAGNEQFF.

This clonotype was observed a handful of times. The V call is TRBV7-6, the J call TRBJ1-4; D is undetermined. Trimming removed 6 bases from V and 6 bases from J, with 14 bases in between. CDR3 length equals 14 residues. Germline V CDR1 and CDR2: SGHVS, FNYEAQ. The chain's CDR3 is CASRTHSQDEKLFF. The CDR3 bases are TGTGCCAGCAGGACACACAGTCAAGATGAAAAACTGTTTTTT. Full variable domain (outside the CDR3, taken from reference TRBV7-6 and TRBJ1-4): GAGVSQSPRYKVTKRGQDVALRCDPISGHVSLYWYRQALGQGPEFLTYFNYEAQQDKSGLPNDRFSAERPEGSISTLTIQRTEQRDSAMYRCASRTHSQDEKLFFGSGTQLSVL.

This clonotype was seen repeatedly, ten times or more. The J gene is TRBJ1-2, the V gene TRBV27, with 8 positions matching TRBD1. Germline V CDR1 and CDR2: MNHEY, SMNVEV (reference sequence). V lost 0 bases and J lost 8; bases outside the gene matches: 8. The CDR3 length is 15 residues. The CDR3 DNA is TGTGCCAGCAGTTTATCCCCGGACAGGGCTGGGGGCTACACCTTC. It is translated as CASSLSPDRAGGYTF.

This clonotype came up a few times. The chain combines TRBV28 with TRBJ2-4; a weak D match, TRBD2 (6 bases). V lost 5 bases, J lost 16 bases, and 18 bases lay in between. There are 12 residues in the CDR3. Germline V gene lookup returns CDR1 MDHEN and CDR2 SYDVKM. In nucleotides, the CDR3 is TGTGCCAGCAGTCCCGCCCCGGGACTTTCTTACTTC. It is translated as CASSPAPGLSYF.

This clonotype was detected ten times or more. This rearrangement joins TRBV7-8 to TRBJ1-5; tentatively, D is TRBD1 (5 bases). V was clipped by 4 bases and J by 7 bases, with 20 bases between them. This CDR3 is 16 amino acids long. The V gene's germline CDR1 is SGHVS and CDR2 FQNEAQ. The CDR3 here is CASSSRLGTKGQPQHF. In DNA form, the CDR3 reads TGTGCCAGCAGCTCCCGACTCGGGACTAAAGGCCAGCCCCAGCATTTT.

The V call is TRBV2, the J call TRBJ2-2; D call uncertain. Trimming shortened V by 4 bases and J by 8 bases, and 14 bases separated the two germline ends. This CDR3 spans 14 amino acids. The germline V gene encodes CDR1 SNHLY and CDR2 FYNNEI. The CDR3 DNA sequence: TGTGCCAGCAGTGTGGGCTTCCATCGGGGGGAGCTGTTTTTT. It encodes CASSVGFHRGELFF.

This clonotype was seen many times. This sequence joins TRBV7-2 and TRBJ2-1, with D unresolved. V lost 1 base to trimming and J lost 9 bases, with 16 bases between them. The CDR3 contains 15 residues. The germline CDR1 and CDR2 sequences are SGHTA and FQGNSA. In nucleotides, the CDR3 is TGTGCCAGCAGCTTAGGGCTAGAATCCGTCCGTGAGCAGTTCTTC. It encodes CASSLGLESVREQFF.

The rearrangement uses TRBV4-3 and TRBJ2-3; D gene uncertain. The CDR3 spans 13 residues. Trimming removed 0 bases at V and 10 bases at J, with 11 bases between. CDR1 is LGHNA, CDR2 YSLEER, per germline. CDR3 loop: CASSQDHGPAQYF. The CDR3 coding sequence is TGCGCCAGCAGCCAAGATCACGGCCCTGCGCAGTATTTT.

This clonotype was seen ten or more times. The rearrangement uses TRBV10-3 and TRBJ2-3; possibly TRBD1 for D (5 bases). The CDR3 extends over 14 amino acids. Looked up from germline, CDR1 is ENHRY and CDR2 is SYGVKD. With 0 bases removed from V and 4 bases from J, the gap between germline ends came to 8 bases. The CDR3 reads CAISESSGSDTQYF. The CDR3 DNA follows: TGTGCCATCAGTGAGTCCTCAGGGTCAGATACGCAGTATTTT.

This clonotype was seen a handful of times. V usage is TRBV20-1 and J usage is TRBJ1-5, with D perhaps TRBD1 (5 bases). Per germline, CDR1 DFQATT and CDR2 SNEGSKA (reference sequence). This CDR3 has 15 residues. Deletions cut 3 bases from V and 2 bases from J, with 14 bases between. This chain's CDR3 is CSASIGRGGNQPQHF. The CDR3 DNA sequence: TGCAGTGCTAGTATAGGGAGGGGCGGCAATCAGCCCCAGCATTTT.

The CDR3 spells CASSPDGTRTDTQYF. DNA of the CDR3: TGTGCCAGCTCACCAGACGGAACTCGCACAGATACGCAGTATTTT. The rearrangement uses TRBV18 and TRBJ2-3; D is uncertain. The V gene lost 2 bases and the J gene lost 1 base, with 10 bases spanning the gap. CDR3 length equals 15 residues. Per the germline V gene, CDR1 is KGHSH and CDR2 is LQKENI.

This clonotype was counted ten times or more. The rearrangement uses TRBV5-1 and TRBJ1-2; D not resolved. The V end lost 5 bases, the J end lost 4 bases, and 9 bases lay between the germline ends. CDR3 length: 12 amino acids. Germline loops: CDR1 SGHRS, CDR2 YFSETQ. CDR3 residues: CASRVGSYGYTF. Written as DNA, the CDR3 is TGCGCCAGCAGAGTCGGCAGCTATGGCTACACCTTC.

This rearrangement joins TRBV2 to TRBJ2-4; D ambiguous. Trimming stripped 6 bases from V and 4 bases from J, with 4 bases between. Germline values: CDR1 SNHLY, CDR2 FYNNEI. The CDR3 is 11 amino acids. Here the CDR3 reads CASRGKNIQYF. DNA of the CDR3: TGTGCCAGCAGAGGAAAAAACATTCAGTACTTC. Full variable domain (outside the CDR3, taken from reference TRBV2 and TRBJ2-4): EPEVTQTPSHQVTQMGQEVILRCVPISNHLYFYWYRQILGQKVEFLVSFYNNEISEKSEIFDDQFSVERPDGSNFTLKIRSTKLEDSAMYFCASRGKNIQYFGAGTRLSVL.

There are many counts of this clonotype. The chain recombines TRBV25-1 with TRBJ2-1; a weak D match, TRBD1 (6 bases). From germline, CDR1 is MGHDK and CDR2 SYGVNS. This CDR3 is built from 18 residues. Trimming shortened V by 3 bases and J by 3 bases, and 21 bases separated the two germline ends. CDR3 sequence (DNA): TGTGCCAGCAGTGATCTGGACAGCCGCCAGGGCGGCTACAATGAGCAGTTCTTC. It encodes CASSDLDSRQGGYNEQFF.

There are a few counts of this clonotype. V and J are TRBV5-1 and TRBJ2-5; D might be TRBD2 (5 bases). There are 13 residues in the CDR3. Germline V CDR1 and CDR2: SGHRS, YFSETQ. Trimming removed 0 bases at V and 7 bases at J, with 10 bases between. CDR3 in amino acids: CASSLALSGTQYF. The CDR3 DNA reads as TGCGCCAGCAGCTTGGCCTTGAGCGGGACCCAGTACTTC.

The V and J genes are TRBV4-1 and TRBJ1-1, with D possibly TRBD1 on 5 matching bases. Trimming pared 1 base from V and 1 base from J, leaving 10 bases between. The V gene's germline CDR1 is MGHRA and CDR2 YSYEKL. The CDR3 runs 15 residues. The CDR3 region is CASSQVPQGNTEAFF. The CDR3 DNA follows: TGCGCCAGCAGCCAAGTACCTCAGGGGAACACTGAAGCTTTCTTT.

This chain uses TRBV4-2 with TRBJ1-5, with 8 nucleotides matching TRBD1. CDR3 length: 19 amino acids. Losses at the gene ends were 0 bases for V and 9 bases for J; bases not matched to a gene: 19. The germline gives CDR1 LGHNA, CDR2 YNFKEQ. The CDR3, as DNA: TGTGCCAGCAGCCAAGAGATCTTGGGGGCAGGGGGCGGCGTTGGGCCCCAGCATTTT. This encodes CASSQEILGAGGGVGPQHF.

There are many counts of this clonotype. This chain joins TRBV6-5 and TRBJ1-2, with a tentative D call TRBD1 (6 bases). The CDR3 length is 13 residues. The germline V gene encodes CDR1 MNHEY and CDR2 SVGAGI. The V gene lost 8 bases and the J gene lost 6 bases, with 16 bases spanning the gap. The CDR3 sequence is CASSLGARHGYTF. DNA for the CDR3: TGTGCCAGCTCCCTGGGGGCAAGGCATGGCTACACCTTC.

The V and J genes are TRBV4-3 and TRBJ1-5, with 10 bases fitting TRBD1. Germline V gene lookup returns CDR1 LGHNA and CDR2 YSLEER. This CDR3 is built from 18 residues. V lost 2 bases, J lost 2 bases, and 9 bases stayed unmatched. CDR3 coding DNA: TGCGCCAGCAGCCAACCGGGACAGGGGTTGTTTGGCAATCAGCCCCAGCATTTT. Amino acids: CASSQPGQGLFGNQPQHF.